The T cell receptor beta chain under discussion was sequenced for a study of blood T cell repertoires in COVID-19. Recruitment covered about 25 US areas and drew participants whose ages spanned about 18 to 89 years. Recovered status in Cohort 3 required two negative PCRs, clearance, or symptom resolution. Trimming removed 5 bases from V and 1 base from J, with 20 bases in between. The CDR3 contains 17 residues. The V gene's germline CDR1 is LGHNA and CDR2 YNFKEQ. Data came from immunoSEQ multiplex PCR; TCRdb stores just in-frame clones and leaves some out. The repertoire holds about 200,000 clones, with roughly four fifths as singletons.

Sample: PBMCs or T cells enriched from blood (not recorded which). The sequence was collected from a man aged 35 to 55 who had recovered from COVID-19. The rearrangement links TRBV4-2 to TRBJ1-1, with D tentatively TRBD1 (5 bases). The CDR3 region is CASSAGPAGWGNTEAFF. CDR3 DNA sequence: TGTGCCAGCAGCGCGGGACCGGCAGGATGGGGGAACACTGAAGCTTTCTTT.